The 3 T cell receptor beta chains below come from one sample, sequenced in a study of shared clonotypes between healthy human individuals. Here immunoSEQ multiplex PCR was the method, and the copy in TCRdb shows in-frame clones only, minus some. Among roughly 330,000 clones listed, around 74% were seen once. Source material: memory CD4+ T cells sorted from blood. Subset in this sample: CD45RA-negative fraction. Receptors originate from a man aged 25-40 years in good health.

Regarding this clone: The DNA is omitted, as the CDR3 cannot be located on it reliably, and the CDR3 follows TCRdb's listing. The rearrangement uses TRBV2 and TRBJ2-7. CDR1 and CDR2 from the germline V gene are SNHLY and FYNNEI. The CDR3 region is 14 residues in length, termini included. The CDR3 region is CASSELSTLGEQYF.

Of note for this clone: This sample also contains other DNA sequences that code for the same CDR3. The rearrangement links TRBV7-2 to TRBJ2-1; 8 bases align to TRBD2. CDR3 size: 15 residues. Trimming took 5 bases from V and 1 from J; bases not matched to a gene: 4. The germline V gene encodes CDR1 SGHTA and CDR2 FQGNSA. The CDR3 DNA sequence: TGTGCCAGCAGCGCAGGGACTAGTTCCTACAATGAGCAGTTCTTC. This translates into CASSAGTSSYNEQFF.

Remarks on this clone: The same CDR3 is also encoded by other DNA sequences in this sample. The V gene is TRBV30, the J gene TRBJ1-1, with unresolved D. V lost 1 base, J lost 0 bases, and 6 bases lay in between. The length of the CDR3 is 13 residues. Germline lookup yields CDR1 GTSNPN and CDR2 SVGIG (reference sequence). The DNA of the CDR3 is TGTGCCTGGAGTGAGCTCATGAACACTGAAGCTTTCTTT. Translated: CAWSELMNTEAFF.